Sequencing of this T cell receptor (beta chain) was carried out in a study of CD8 T cells in ankylosing spondylitis. General study results and limits: Reports of some motif variants in reactive arthritis synovial fluid and blood predate this one. One TCR beta motif, made up of under ten highly homologous variants, appeared characteristic of ankylosing spondylitis blood. Disease-linked clones bore a CD8+ phenotype and were relatively rare in peripheral blood. Matched synovial fluid from ankylosing spondylitis patients was reported to be enriched for disease-linked clones.

Quantitative barcoded 5'-RACE was used to prepare TCR beta libraries. TCRdb called the 5' RACE reads again in MiXCR, with one record for every CDR3 protein. Counted here are fewer than 750,000 distinct CDR3 sequences, roughly 20% occurring once; the ten biggest clones make up about 20%. V was pared by 0 bases and J by 5 bases, with 7 bases of the junction left unmatched. Germline lookup yields CDR1 SGHTS and CDR2 YDEGEE. The CDR3 has 16 amino acids. As concerns this clonotype: Its target is not known.

The chain employs TRBV5-8 and TRBJ2-3; 9 nucleotides align to TRBD2. The receptor comes from a male donor with ankylosing spondylitis. Material: blood, either unsorted or a sorted T cell fraction (not recorded which). The CDR3 DNA reads TGTGCCAGCAGCTTGGGTGTGACTAGCGGAGGAGATACGCAGTATTTT. Translated, it gives CASSLGVTSGGDTQYF. The whole variable domain, filled in from reference TRBV5-8 and TRBJ2-3, reads EAGVTQSPTHLIKTRGQQATLRCSPISGHTSVYWYQQALGLGLQFLLWYDEGEERNRGNFPPRFSGRQFPNYSSELNVNALELEDSALYLCASSLGVTSGGDTQYFGPGTRLTVL.